Listed here are 21 T cell receptor beta chains from one sample, sequenced in a study of vaccination effects on CD4 cells after COVID-19. An approximately ten-day culture period preceded the isolation of CD4+ T cells. Assay used: immunoSEQ multiplex PCR; TCRdb lists only in-frame clones, some missing. Seen here are some 31,000 clones, around two thirds observed once, and the top ten hold 3.8%. For these receptors, no antigen is known. This specimen was CD4+ T cells from PBMCs cultured without peptide, taken before COVID-19 vaccination. The receptors shown here come from a human donor who received a COVID-19 vaccine.

V gene TRBV5-5 combines with J gene TRBJ2-1, with 8 nucleotides matching TRBD1. This CDR3 spans 15 amino acids. The junction had 3 bases not matched to a gene; V was cut back by 0 bases and J by 4 bases. Germline lookup yields CDR1 SGHKS and CDR2 YYEKEE (reference sequence). CDR3 in DNA: TGTGCCAGCAGCTTGGGACAGGGGATGTACAATGAGCAGTTCTTC. Amino acid sequence: CASSLGQGMYNEQFF.

The chain is built from TRBV4-1 and TRBJ2-2; 10 bases match TRBD2. The V segment lost 3 bases and the J segment 5 bases; nucleotides outside the gene matches: 6. The CDR3 consists of 16 residues. Germline loops: CDR1 MGHRA, CDR2 YSYEKL. CDR3: CASSHGGLARTGELFF. The CDR3 DNA reads as TGCGCCAGCAGCCACGGGGGACTAGCGAGAACCGGGGAGCTGTTTTTT.

This CDR3 reads CASSLMVGQGLTDTQYF. The CDR3 DNA is TGTGCCAGCAGCTTGATGGTGGGTCAGGGACTCACAGATACGCAGTATTTT. The chain links TRBV5-4 to TRBJ2-3, with D perhaps TRBD2 (6 bases). The CDR3 extends over 17 amino acids. The ends were cut back, 1 base at V and 2 bases at J, with 17 bases in the middle. Looked up from germline, CDR1 is SGHNT and CDR2 is YYREEE (reference sequence). The whole variable domain, remainder taken from reference TRBV5-4 and TRBJ2-3, is ETGVTQSPTHLIKTRGQQVTLRCSSQSGHNTVSWYQQALGQGPQFIFQYYREEENGRGNFPPRFSGLQFPNYSSELNVNALELDDSALYLCASSLMVGQGLTDTQYFGPGTRLTVL.

The rearrangement joins TRBV19 to TRBJ1-2; a possible D gene is TRBD1 (5 bases). This CDR3 is 16 amino acids long. With 6 bases removed from V and 2 bases from J, the gap between germline ends came to 19 bases. Germline V CDR1 and CDR2: LNHDA, SQIVND (reference sequence). The CDR3 loop reads CASSPSGTELNYGYTF. CDR3 DNA sequence: TGTGCCAGTAGCCCCTCCGGGACCGAGTTAAACTATGGCTACACCTTC. Based on the CDR3 plus reference TRBV19 and TRBJ1-2, the full variable domain is DGGITQSPKYLFRKEGQNVTLSCEQNLNHDAMYWYRQDPGQGLRLIYYSQIVNDFQKGDIAEGYSVSREKKESFPLTVTSAQKNPTAFYLCASSPSGTELNYGYTFGSGTRLTVV.

J is TRBJ1-1 and V is TRBV3-1 (or the pseudogene TRBV3-2), with D maybe TRBD1 (6 bases). V was pared by 5 bases and J by 2 bases, with 12 bases between. This CDR3 contains 14 residues. Germline V gene data show CDR1 as LGHDT and CDR2 as YNNKEL (reference sequence). The CDR3 loop is CASSELTGNTEAFF. CDR3 DNA: TGTGCCAGCAGCGAGTTGACAGGAAACACTGAAGCTTTCTTT.

The chain recombines TRBV5-5 with TRBJ2-1; 8 nucleotides align to TRBD2. The CDR3 has 15 residues. In germline, CDR1 is SGHKS, CDR2 YYEKEE (reference sequence). V lost 4 bases to trimming and J lost 1 base; unmatched junction nucleotides: 4. The CDR3: CASSISGASYNEQFF. For the CDR3, the DNA is TGTGCCAGCAGCATTAGCGGGGCATCCTACAATGAGCAGTTCTTC.

The chain carries TRBV5-1 and TRBJ1-3, with D unclear. Germline V gives CDR1 SGHRS, CDR2 YFSETQ. This CDR3 region has 14 residues. Trimming stripped 0 bases from V and 4 bases from J, with 8 bases between. The CDR3 sequence: CASSLAAPGNTIYF. The CDR3 nucleotides are TGCGCCAGCAGCTTGGCGGCACCAGGAAACACCATATATTTT.

The chain joins TRBV5-1 to TRBJ1-5; D possibly corresponds to TRBD1 (6 bases). Germline V gene data show CDR1 as SGHRS and CDR2 as YFSETQ. This CDR3 is built from 15 residues. V lost 0 bases and J 4 bases, leaving 11 bases between the germline ends. The CDR3 is CASSLVAGANQPQHF. For the CDR3, the DNA is TGCGCCAGCAGCTTGGTGGCAGGGGCAAATCAGCCCCAGCATTTT.

A word on this clone: The junction departs from germline at one end; a sequencing error may be responsible. The J gene is TRBJ1-6, the V gene TRBV5-6, with D hard to call. The CDR3 contains 12 residues. CDR1 and CDR2 from the germline V gene are SGHDT and YYEEEE. The CDR3 sequence is CASSSNNSPLHF. In nucleotides, the CDR3 is TGTGCCAGCAGCTCCAATAATTCACCCCTCCACTTT.

The gene calls are TRBV6-5 and TRBJ1-2, with D possibly matching TRBD1 (5 bases). Trimming stripped 6 bases from V and 5 bases from J, with 16 bases between. CDR1 and CDR2 from the germline V gene are MNHEY and SVGAGI. The CDR3 loop spans 14 amino acids. As DNA, the CDR3 is TGTGCCAGCAGGGTAGGGGTTGGCCAGTATGGCTACACCTTC. Its protein product is CASRVGVGQYGYTF.

The rearrangement uses TRBV7-2 and TRBJ2-1, with 13 bases matching TRBD2. This CDR3 has 16 amino acids. CDR1 is SGHTA, CDR2 FQGNSA, per germline. With 1 base clipped from V and 13 bases from J, the junction kept 10 bases outside the gene matches. The CDR3: CASSLGVVTSGRAQFF. The CDR3 DNA is TGTGCCAGCAGCTTAGGCGTGGTCACTAGCGGGAGGGCCCAGTTCTTC. The whole variable domain, remainder taken from reference TRBV7-2 and TRBJ2-1, is GAGVSQSPSNKVTEKGKDVELRCDPISGHTALYWYRQSLGQGLEFLIYFQGNSAPDKSGLPSDRFSAERTGGSVSTLTIQRTQQEDSAVYLCASSLGVVTSGRAQFFGPGTRLTVL.

V and J are TRBV19 and TRBJ1-4, with TRBD1 matching 7 bases. The junction had 5 bases not matched to a gene; V was cut back by 6 bases and J by 4 bases. This CDR3 contains 14 residues. Per germline, CDR1 LNHDA and CDR2 SQIVND (reference sequence). CDR3 amino acids: CASRPGQLNEKLFF. The CDR3 coding sequence is TGTGCCAGTAGACCGGGACAGCTTAATGAAAAACTGTTTTTT. Full variable domain (missing parts from reference TRBV19 and TRBJ1-4): DGGITQSPKYLFRKEGQNVTLSCEQNLNHDAMYWYRQDPGQGLRLIYYSQIVNDFQKGDIAEGYSVSREKKESFPLTVTSAQKNPTAFYLCASRPGQLNEKLFFGSGTQLSVL.

In nucleotides, the CDR3 is TGTGCCAGCAGTTACTCGGGGGGAATGAAAGAGACCCAGTACTTC. This codes for CASSYSGGMKETQYF. V and J are TRBV6-5 and TRBJ2-5; possible D gene TRBD2, 6 bases. CDR3 length equals 15 residues. Trimming shortened V by 0 bases and J by 3 bases, and 11 bases separated the two germline ends. Germline CDR1 MNHEY, CDR2 SVGAGI.

This chain connects TRBV3-1 (or the pseudogene TRBV3-2) to TRBJ2-5; D is possibly TRBD1 (5 bases). Looked up from germline, CDR1 is LGHDT and CDR2 is YNNKEL (reference sequence). Trimming shortened V by 4 bases and J by 0 bases, and 9 bases separated the two germline ends. This CDR3 spans 14 amino acids. Here the CDR3 reads CASSPRTNQETQYF. The CDR3, as DNA: TGTGCCAGCAGCCCGAGGACAAACCAAGAGACCCAGTACTTC.

This chain uses TRBV6-6 with TRBJ2-4; 8 bases map to TRBD1. Germline-derived CDR1 and CDR2 are MNHNY and SVGAGI (reference sequence). The CDR3 is made up of 13 amino acids. J was trimmed by 11 bases and V by 5 bases; bases with no gene match: 8. CDR3 protein: CASSRQGSAVQYF. As DNA, the CDR3 is TGTGCCAGCAGTCGACAGGGGTCGGCGGTTCAGTACTTC.

The chain is built from TRBV6-5 and TRBJ1-2, with a tentative D call TRBD1 (6 bases). Germline V gene lookup returns CDR1 MNHEY and CDR2 SVGAGI. This CDR3 comprises 15 residues. The V end lost 0 bases, the J end lost 4 bases, and 12 bases lay between the germline ends. Here the CDR3 DNA reads TGTGCCAGCAGTTACTCTGCAGGGGACCGCTATGGCTACACCTTC. Translated: CASSYSAGDRYGYTF.

The CDR3 nucleotides read TGTGCTAGTGGTTTGCGACCGGGATCGACTTACACAGATACGCAGTATTTT. This translates into CASGLRPGSTYTDTQYF. The V and J genes are TRBV12-5 and TRBJ2-3; maybe TRBD2 (5 bases). This CDR3 comprises 17 residues. Germline CDR1 is LGHNT and CDR2 is FRNRAP. With 2 bases removed from V and 2 bases from J, the gap between germline ends came to 17 bases.

The V gene is TRBV23-1, the J gene TRBJ2-5; D is unclear. TRBV23-1 carries the ORF label, with uncertain function. Trimming pared 1 base from V and 1 base from J, leaving 10 bases between. The CDR3 covers 15 residues. CDR3 DNA: TGCGCCAGCAGTCAATTACGGAAAATCCAAGAGACCCAGTACTTC. Amino acids: CASSQLRKIQETQYF.

This clone turned up a few times. The genes are TRBV18 and TRBJ1-1, with 7 bases aligning to TRBD1. This CDR3 spans 15 amino acids. The J segment lost 14 bases and the V segment lost 4 bases, leaving 19 bases of the junction unmatched. Germline loops: CDR1 KGHSH, CDR2 LQKENI. The CDR3 sequence: CASSHNEDREWDPFF. The CDR3 coding sequence is TGTGCCAGCTCACATAACGAAGACAGGGAGTGGGATCCGTTCTTT.

The rearrangement uses TRBV20-1 and TRBJ1-5; unclear D gene. Trimming took 5 bases from V and 15 from J, leaving 17 bases between them. Germline V gene data show CDR1 as DFQATT and CDR2 as SNEGSKA (reference sequence). This CDR3 comprises 11 residues. CDR3 nucleotide sequence: TGCAGTGCTCGCACCAGCGGAGAAGCGCATTTT. Its translation: CSARTSGEAHF.

The rearrangement links TRBV6-6 to TRBJ2-5; D ambiguous. The CDR3 totals 12 residues. Germline V gives CDR1 MNHNY, CDR2 SVGAGI (reference sequence). Trimming took 2 bases from V and 4 from J, leaving 5 bases between them. The CDR3 bases are TGTGCCAGCAGTTACCCGAGAGAGACCCAGTACTTC. This codes for CASSYPRETQYF.